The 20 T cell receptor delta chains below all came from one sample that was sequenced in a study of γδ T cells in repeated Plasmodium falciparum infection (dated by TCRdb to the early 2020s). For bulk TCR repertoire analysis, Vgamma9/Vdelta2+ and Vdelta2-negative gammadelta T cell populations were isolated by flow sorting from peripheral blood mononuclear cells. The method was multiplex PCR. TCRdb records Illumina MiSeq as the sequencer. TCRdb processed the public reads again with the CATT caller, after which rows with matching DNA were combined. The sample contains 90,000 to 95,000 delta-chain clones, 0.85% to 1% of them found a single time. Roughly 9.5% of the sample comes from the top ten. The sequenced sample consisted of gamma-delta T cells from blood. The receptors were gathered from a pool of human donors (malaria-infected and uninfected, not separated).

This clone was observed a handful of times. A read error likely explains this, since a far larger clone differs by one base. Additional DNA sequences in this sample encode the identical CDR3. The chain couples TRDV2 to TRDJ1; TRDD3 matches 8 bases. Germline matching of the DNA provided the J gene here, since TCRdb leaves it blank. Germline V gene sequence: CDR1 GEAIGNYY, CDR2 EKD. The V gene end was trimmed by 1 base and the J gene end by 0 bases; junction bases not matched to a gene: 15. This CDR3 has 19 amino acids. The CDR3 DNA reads TGTGCCTGTGACACTCATGTGGTGGGGGATCCCCCGTACACCGATAAACTCATCTTT. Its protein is CACDTHVVGDPPYTDKLIF.

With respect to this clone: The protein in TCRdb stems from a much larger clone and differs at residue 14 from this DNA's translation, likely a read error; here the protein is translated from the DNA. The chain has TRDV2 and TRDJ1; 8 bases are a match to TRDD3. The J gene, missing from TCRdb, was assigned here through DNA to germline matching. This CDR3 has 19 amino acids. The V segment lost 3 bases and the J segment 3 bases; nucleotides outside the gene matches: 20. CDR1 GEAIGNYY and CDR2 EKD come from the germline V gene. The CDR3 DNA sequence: TGTGCCTGTGACGCCGGCCCCAGTGGGGGATCCTCCGGGGCCGATAAACTCATCTTT. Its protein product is CACDAGPSGGSSGADKLIF.

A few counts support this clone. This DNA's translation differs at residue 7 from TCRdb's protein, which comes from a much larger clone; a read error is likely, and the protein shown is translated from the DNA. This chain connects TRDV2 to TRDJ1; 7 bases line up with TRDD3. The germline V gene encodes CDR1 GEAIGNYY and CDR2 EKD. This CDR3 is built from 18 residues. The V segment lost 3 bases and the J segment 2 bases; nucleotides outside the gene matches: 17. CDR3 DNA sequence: TGTGCCTGTGACCCCGTACGGGGGGATCCGGGGAGAACCGATAAACTCATCTTT. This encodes CACDPVRGDPGRTDKLIF.

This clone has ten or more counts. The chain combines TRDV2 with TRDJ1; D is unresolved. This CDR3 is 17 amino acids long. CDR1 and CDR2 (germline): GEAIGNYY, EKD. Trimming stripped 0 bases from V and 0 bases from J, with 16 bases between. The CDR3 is CACDTVNDRKYTDKLIF. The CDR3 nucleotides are TGTGCCTGTGACACCGTGAACGATCGAAAGTACACCGATAAACTCATCTTT.

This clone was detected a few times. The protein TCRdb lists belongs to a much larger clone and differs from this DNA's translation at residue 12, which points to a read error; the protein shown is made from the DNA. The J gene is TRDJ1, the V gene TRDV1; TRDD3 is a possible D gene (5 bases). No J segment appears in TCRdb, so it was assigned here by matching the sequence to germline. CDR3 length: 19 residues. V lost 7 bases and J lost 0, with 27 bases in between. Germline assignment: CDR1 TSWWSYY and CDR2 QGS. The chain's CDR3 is CALVPAHAGGGPYTDKLIF. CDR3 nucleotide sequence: TGTGCTCTTGTACCAGCGCACGCTGGCGGGGGGCCTTACACCGATAAACTCATCTTT.

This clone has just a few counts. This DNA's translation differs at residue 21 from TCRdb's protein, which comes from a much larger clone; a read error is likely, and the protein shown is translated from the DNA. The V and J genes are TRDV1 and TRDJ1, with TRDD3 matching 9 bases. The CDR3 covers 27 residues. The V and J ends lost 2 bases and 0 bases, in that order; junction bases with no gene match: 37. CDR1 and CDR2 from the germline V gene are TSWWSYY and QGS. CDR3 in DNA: TGTGCTCTTGGGGAATATATAATTATTCCTTCCTTCTGTACTGGGGGACCTAAGGGACTGCACACCGATAAACTCATCTTT. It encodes CALGEYIIIPSFCTGGPKGLHTDKLIF.

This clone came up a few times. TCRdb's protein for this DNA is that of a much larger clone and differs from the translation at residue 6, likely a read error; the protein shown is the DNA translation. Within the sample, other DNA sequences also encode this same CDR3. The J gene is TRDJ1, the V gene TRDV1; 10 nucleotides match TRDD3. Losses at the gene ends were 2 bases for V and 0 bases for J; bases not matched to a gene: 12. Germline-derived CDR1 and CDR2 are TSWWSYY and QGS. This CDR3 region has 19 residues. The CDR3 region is CALGEIFRGDTLNTDKLIF. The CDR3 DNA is TGTGCTCTTGGGGAAATATTTAGGGGGGATACGCTTAACACCGATAAACTCATCTTT.

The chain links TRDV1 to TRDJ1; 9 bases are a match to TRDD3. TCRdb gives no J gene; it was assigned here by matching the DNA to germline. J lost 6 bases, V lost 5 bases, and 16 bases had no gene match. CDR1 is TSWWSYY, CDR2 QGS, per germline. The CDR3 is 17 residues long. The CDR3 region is CALGNVPRTGGKHKLIF. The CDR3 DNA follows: TGTGCTCTTGGGAACGTTCCCCGAACTGGGGGAAAACATAAACTCATCTTT.

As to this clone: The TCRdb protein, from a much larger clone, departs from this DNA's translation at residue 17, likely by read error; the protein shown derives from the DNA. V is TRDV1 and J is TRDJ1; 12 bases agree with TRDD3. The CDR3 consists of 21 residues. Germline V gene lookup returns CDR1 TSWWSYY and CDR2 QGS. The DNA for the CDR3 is TGTGCTCTTGGGGCCGGCAACGCTGGGGGATACGTCCCTGGGAACACCGGTAAACTCATCTTT. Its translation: CALGAGNAGGYVPGNTGKLIF.

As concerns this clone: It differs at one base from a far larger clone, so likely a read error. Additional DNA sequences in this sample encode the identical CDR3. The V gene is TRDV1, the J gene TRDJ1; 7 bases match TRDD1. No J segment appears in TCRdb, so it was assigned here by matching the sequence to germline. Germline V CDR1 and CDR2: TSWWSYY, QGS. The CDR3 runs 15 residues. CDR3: CALGEIGVYTDKLIF. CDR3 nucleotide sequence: TGTGCCCTTGGGGAAATAGGCGTGTACACCGATAAACTCATCTTT.

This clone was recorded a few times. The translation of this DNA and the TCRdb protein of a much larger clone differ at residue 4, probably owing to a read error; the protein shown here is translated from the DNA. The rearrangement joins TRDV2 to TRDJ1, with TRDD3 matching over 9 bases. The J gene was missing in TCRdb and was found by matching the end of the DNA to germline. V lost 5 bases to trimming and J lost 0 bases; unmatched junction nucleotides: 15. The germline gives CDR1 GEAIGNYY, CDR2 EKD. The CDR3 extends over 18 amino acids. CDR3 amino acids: CACGTILRTGGDTDKLIF. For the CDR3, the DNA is TGTGCCTGTGGCACTATCCTACGTACTGGGGGAGACACCGATAAACTCATCTTT.

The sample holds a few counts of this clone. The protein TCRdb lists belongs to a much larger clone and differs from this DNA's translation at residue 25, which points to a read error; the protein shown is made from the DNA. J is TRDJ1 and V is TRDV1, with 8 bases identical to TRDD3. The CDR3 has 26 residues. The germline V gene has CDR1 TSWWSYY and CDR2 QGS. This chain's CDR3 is CALGEAKGLLGTQTILGAVNTDKLTF. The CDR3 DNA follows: TGTGCTCTTGGGGAAGCTAAAGGTCTCCTGGGTACACAGACGATACTGGGGGCTGTTAACACCGATAAACTCACCTTT.

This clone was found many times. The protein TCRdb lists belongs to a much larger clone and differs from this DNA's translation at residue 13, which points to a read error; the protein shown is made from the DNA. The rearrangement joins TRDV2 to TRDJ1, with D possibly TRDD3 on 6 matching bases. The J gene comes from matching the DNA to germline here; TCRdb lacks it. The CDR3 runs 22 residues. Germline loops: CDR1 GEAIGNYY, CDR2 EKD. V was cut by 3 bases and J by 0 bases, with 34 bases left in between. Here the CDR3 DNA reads TGTGCCTGTGACCCCATTTTGGCTGGGGACCCTAGTAAGGTCTTCGACACCGATAAACTCATCTTT. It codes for CACDPILAGDPSKVFDTDKLIF.

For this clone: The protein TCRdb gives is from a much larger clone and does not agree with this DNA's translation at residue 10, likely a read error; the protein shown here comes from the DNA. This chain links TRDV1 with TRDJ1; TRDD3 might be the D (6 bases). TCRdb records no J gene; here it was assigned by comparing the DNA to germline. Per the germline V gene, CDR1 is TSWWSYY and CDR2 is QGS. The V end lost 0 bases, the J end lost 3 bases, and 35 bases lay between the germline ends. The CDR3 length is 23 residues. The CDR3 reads CALGELGSPPKWLGTLTSDKLIF. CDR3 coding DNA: TGTGCTCTTGGGGAACTAGGGAGTCCTCCGAAGTGGCTGGGGACGCTGACGTCCGATAAACTCATCTTT.

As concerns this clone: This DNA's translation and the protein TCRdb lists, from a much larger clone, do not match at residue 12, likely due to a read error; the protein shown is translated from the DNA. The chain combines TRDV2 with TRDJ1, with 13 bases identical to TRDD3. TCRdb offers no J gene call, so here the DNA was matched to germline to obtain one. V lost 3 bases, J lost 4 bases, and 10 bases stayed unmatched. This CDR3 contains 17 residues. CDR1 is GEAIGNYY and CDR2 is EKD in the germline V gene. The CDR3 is CACDALLGDTRNDKLIF. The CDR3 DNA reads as TGTGCCTGTGACGCATTACTGGGGGATACGCGTAACGATAAACTCATCTTT.

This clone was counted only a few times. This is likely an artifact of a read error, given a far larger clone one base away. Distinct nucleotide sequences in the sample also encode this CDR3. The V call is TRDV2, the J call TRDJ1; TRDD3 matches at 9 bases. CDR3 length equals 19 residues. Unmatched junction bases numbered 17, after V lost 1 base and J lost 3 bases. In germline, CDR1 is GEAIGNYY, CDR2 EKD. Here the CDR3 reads CACDTVLLGDTLYSDKLIF. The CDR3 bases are TGTGCCTGTGACACGGTACTACTAGGGGATACGCTGTACTCCGATAAACTCATCTTT.

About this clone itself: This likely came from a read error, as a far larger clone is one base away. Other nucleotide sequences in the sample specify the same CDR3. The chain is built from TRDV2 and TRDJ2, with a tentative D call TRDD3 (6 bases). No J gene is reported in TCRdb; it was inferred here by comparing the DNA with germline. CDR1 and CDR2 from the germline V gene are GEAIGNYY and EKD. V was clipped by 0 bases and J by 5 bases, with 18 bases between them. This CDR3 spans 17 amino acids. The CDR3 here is CACDTVLGTNLTAQLFF. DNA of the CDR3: TGTGCCTGTGACACCGTACTGGGAACGAACCTAACAGCACAACTCTTCTTT.

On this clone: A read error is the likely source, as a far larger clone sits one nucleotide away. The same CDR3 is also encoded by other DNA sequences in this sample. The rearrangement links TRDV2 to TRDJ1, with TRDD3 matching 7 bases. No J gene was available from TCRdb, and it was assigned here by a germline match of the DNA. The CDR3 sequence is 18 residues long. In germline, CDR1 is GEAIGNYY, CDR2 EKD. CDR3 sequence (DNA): TGTGCTTGTGACACCGTGGGTACCTGGGGGGACGGGGCCGATAAACTCATCTTT. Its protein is CACDTVGTWGDGADKLIF.

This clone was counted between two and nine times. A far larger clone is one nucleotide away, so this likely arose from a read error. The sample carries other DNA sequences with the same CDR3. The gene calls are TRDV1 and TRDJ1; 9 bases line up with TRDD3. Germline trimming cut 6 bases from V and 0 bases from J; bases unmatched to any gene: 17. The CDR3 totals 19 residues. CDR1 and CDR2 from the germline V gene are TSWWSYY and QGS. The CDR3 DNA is TGTGCTCTTGGAACTACCAAGCGGGGATACGCCAATCACACCGATAAACTCATCTTT. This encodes CALGTTKRGYANHTDKLIF.

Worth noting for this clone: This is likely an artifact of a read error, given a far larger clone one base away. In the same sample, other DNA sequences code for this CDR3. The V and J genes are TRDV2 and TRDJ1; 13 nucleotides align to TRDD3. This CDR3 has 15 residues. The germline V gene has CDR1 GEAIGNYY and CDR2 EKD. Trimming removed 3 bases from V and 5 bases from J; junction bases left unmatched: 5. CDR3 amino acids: CACDVLGDTGDKLIF. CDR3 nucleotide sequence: TGTGCCTGTGACGTACTGGGGGATACGGGAGATAAACTCATCTTT.